Sequencing of this T cell receptor (beta chain) was carried out in a study of cytomegalovirus exposure and HLA in healthy donors. Whole-study results and caveats: Through in vitro validation, a few CMV-associated chains were shown to be specific for CMV antigens. An observed cluster of highly shared sequence variants was recorded as a likely sequencing artifact.

Trimming took 5 bases from V and 3 from J; bases not matched to a gene: 6. The CDR3 sequence is 14 residues long. Germline CDR1 SSHAT, CDR2 FNYEAQ (reference sequence). It was with 60 Vbeta and 13 Jbeta primers that the PCR ran. The table came from immunoSEQ multiplex PCR; TCRdb's copy has only in-frame clones and leaves some out. This sample has over 200,000 clones, with roughly 70% found just once. This clone was seen a few times. Its matching antigen is unknown. The sequence derives from a man aged 40-55 years in good health and CMV-seropositive. The sequenced sample consisted of PBMCs. The chain carries TRBV7-7 and TRBJ2-5, with TRBD1 matching 7 bases. Here the CDR3 DNA reads TGTGCCAGCAGCACCCGGACAGGTGAAGAGACCCAGTACTTC. Translating gives CASSTRTGEETQYF.